The source of this T cell receptor (beta chain) is a study of regulatory T cells in long-lasting Graves disease. Time point indicated: newly diagnosed GD, antithyroid drugs for less than 3 months. PBMC RNA was the source of the TCR library. Through Arm-PCR of CDR3 regions and iRepertoire HTBI primers, TCR beta libraries were built. Each CDR3 protein gets one entry after TCRdb re-called the multiplex PCR reads with MiXCR. The table has 440,000 or so distinct CDR3 sequences, about 16% seen once. The ends were cut back, 4 bases at V and 4 bases at J, with 19 bases in the middle. The germline V gene has CDR1 MNHGY and CDR2 SVAAGI. This CDR3 comprises 16 residues. This sample was also put to use in a study of T cells in Graves' hyperthyroidism and ophthalmopathy. That work states: Expanded thyroid clonotypes (above 0.001) were mostly also found in blood.

This specimen consisted of peripheral blood mononuclear cells (PBMCs), obtained at new diagnosis, from a patient treated with antithyroid drugs. The genes are TRBV6-9 and TRBJ1-1; D is unresolved. This receptor was obtained from a woman aged 30 to 39 with Graves disease. Here the CDR3 reads CASSSPTTGVGTEAFF. CDR3 DNA: TGTGCCAGCAGTTCCCCGACAACCGGTGTAGGCACTGAAGCTTTCTTT.